This TCR beta chain originates from a study of tumor-infiltrating lymphocytes in primary liver carcinoma. With 8 bases removed from V and 10 bases from J, the gap between germline ends came to 17 bases. The CDR3 spans 12 residues. CDR1 is PRHDT and CDR2 is FYEKMQ in the germline V gene (reference sequence). The input was around 530 ng total RNA; TCR beta cDNA was made from it with a constant-region primer. Three nested multiplex PCR rounds, a slightly modified ARM-PCR, produced the libraries for TCR beta. Forward primers for TRBV1-TRBV30 and a C-beta reverse primer served the first two PCR rounds, at 10 cycles each. TCRdb reanalysed the multiplex PCR reads using MiXCR and keeps one entry per CDR3 protein. The repertoire has 50,000 to 60,000 distinct CDR3 sequences, over 65% of them found once; the top ten carry approximately 25%. The tissue used was unsorted bulk material of roughly 17-31 mg. RNA and DNA were co-extracted from it with the AllPrep DNA/RNA mini kit.

The sequenced material came from liver tumor tissue from sampling region 5. The subset: tumor region T5, tumor centre. The chain has TRBV13 and TRBJ1-1; D unresolved. The sequence derives from a man aged 35 to 55 with primary liver carcinoma and hepatitis B virus infection. The DNA of the CDR3 is TGTGCCAGCTGCACCAGGAGTGGTGGAGCTTTCTTT. Translated, it gives CASCTRSGGAFF. The full variable domain, with the rest looked up from reference TRBV13 and TRBJ1-1, is AAGVIQSPRHLIKEKRETATLKCYPIPRHDTVYWYQQGPGQDPQFLISFYEKMQSDKGSIPDRFSAQQFSDYHSELNMSSLELGDSALYFCASCTRSGGAFFGQGTRLTVV.